This TCR beta chain derives from a study of T cells in Graves' hyperthyroidism and ophthalmopathy. Looking at the study overall: Once the initial diagnosis was made, peripheral blood was obtained before any treatment.

PBMCs were sourced from about 10 ml fresh peripheral blood. Regions amplified from RNA transcripts were the TCR beta CDR3 regions. The HTBI primer set served for first-round RT-PCR of the TCR CDR3. In TCRdb, the multiplex PCR reads were re-called with MiXCR into one record per CDR3 protein. The sample lists under 400,000 distinct CDR3 sequences; 11% to 15% were seen once. This clonotype was detected a few times. Its target is unknown. Study-wide results and caveats: Ophthalmopathy and stable hyperthyroidism were told apart by a 13 V-J model.

CDR3 length: 15 residues. V dropped 0 bases and J dropped 7; count of bases not matched to a gene: 7. Looked up from germline, CDR1 is DFQATT and CDR2 is SNEGSKA (reference sequence). Sequencing was performed on blood. The V call is TRBV20-1, the J call TRBJ2-1, with 9 bases identical to TRBD2. The TCR originated in a woman aged 55 to 70 with Graves' hyperthyroidism. The CDR3 reads CSARDGLAGINEQFF. DNA for the CDR3: TGCAGTGCTAGAGATGGGCTAGCGGGAATTAATGAGCAGTTCTTC.